The present T cell receptor beta chain was sequenced within a study of blood T cell repertoires in COVID-19. Whole-study context: From T cells, B-cell-depleted T cells, or PBMCs came the material, which was cDNA or gDNA.

Deletions cut 4 bases from V and 7 bases from J, with 14 bases between. Germline assignment: CDR1 MNHEY and CDR2 SVGEGT. The CDR3 covers 14 residues. As originally analysed: Reference gene primer amplification gave estimated nucleated cell counts. This table comes from immunoSEQ multiplex PCR, and its TCRdb copy is limited to in-frame clones, with some not included. V, J and clone size were drawn from that table, and D and trimming were deduced from the DNA. The sample consists of fewer than 300,000 clones, about 93% of them appearing once. The study recruited people aged about 18 to 95 years across about two dozen US areas. Cohorts were based on clinical histories the participants reported.

This chain uses TRBV6-2 or TRBV6-3 with TRBJ1-5, with D possibly being TRBD1 (6 bases). This clonotype was sampled from a woman aged 30 to 39 who had recovered from COVID-19. Specimen: PBMCs or T cells enriched from blood (not recorded which). The CDR3 is CASSSNRERQPQHF. CDR3 DNA sequence: TGTGCCAGCAGTTCGAACAGGGAGCGACAGCCCCAGCATTTT.